This TCR beta chain came from a study of blood T cell repertoires in COVID-19. Study information: Samples taken during acute and convalescent COVID-19 were collected in the United States, Italy and Spain. PBMCs, B-cell-depleted T cells, or T cells were the source of the cDNA or gDNA that made up the material.

This clone came up a few times. Per the original methods: Reference gene primers were amplified, and this amplification served to estimate nucleated cell counts. Produced via immunoSEQ multiplex PCR; TCRdb's table is partial and in-frame only. Clone size and V and J calls were adopted from that table, with D and trimming inferred from the DNA. This sample has nearly 50,000 clones; more than 70% occur once, and the top ten carry over 2%. CDR1 and CDR2 (germline): MDHEN, SYDVKM. Trimming stripped 6 bases from V and 6 bases from J, with 17 bases between. The length of the CDR3 is 14 residues. The TCR originated in a woman aged 55-69 years with acute or convalescent COVID-19. This sequence joins TRBV28 and TRBJ1-1; unclear D gene. Sequencing input: peripheral blood. This CDR3 is CASSATRQTAEAFF. The CDR3 nucleotides are TGTGCCAGCAGCGCCACACGACAAACGGCTGAAGCTTTCTTT. The full variable domain, completed using reference TRBV28 and TRBJ1-1, is DVKVTQSSRYLVKRTGEKVFLECVQDMDHENMFWYRQDPGLGLRLIYFSYDVKMKEKGDIPEGYSVSREKKERFSLILESASTNQTSMYLCASSATRQTAEAFFGQGTRLTVV.